This TCR beta chain was sequenced in a study of blood T cells in healthy people across ages. Study-wide points: CMV infection status of these donors was not known.

After removal of 4 bases from V and 7 bases from J, the junction contained 9 bases not matched to a gene. Per germline, CDR1 SEHNR and CDR2 FQNEAQ (reference sequence). This CDR3 is 15 amino acids long. Regarding this clonotype: Its antigen is unknown.

Each sample yielded at least 6 micrograms of PBMC total RNA. Combining a sample-barcoded 5' primer with a J-beta primer mix, a second PCR ran for about 7 to 12 cycles. TCRdb analysed the 5' RACE reads with MiXCR anew, one entry per CDR3 protein. The sample carries fewer than 1 million distinct CDR3 sequences, around 43% recorded once. This TCR was recovered from a man aged 55-75 years in good health. This chain connects TRBV7-9 to TRBJ1-5, with 8 bases fitting TRBD1. The specimen was blood. The CDR3: CASSSAEGQAQPQHF. The CDR3 DNA is TGTGCCAGCAGCTCAGCAGAGGGACAGGCGCAGCCCCAGCATTTT.